The clone carrying this T cell receptor beta chain has just a few counts. Its antigen remains unknown. TCR alpha and TCR beta cDNA libraries with sample barcodes and UMIs came from 5'RACE using constant-segment primers. MiXCR, applied by TCRdb to the 5' RACE reads, yields one record per CDR3 protein. The sample consists of 400,000 to 500,000 distinct CDR3 sequences, around 20% of them appearing once. This record comes from a study of T-cell memory formation after mild COVID-19. Overall study findings and caveats: Clones contracting over day 15 to 85 were CD4/CD8 balanced, with later expanders leaning CD4+.

This sequence originates from an adult woman who had mild COVID-19 (a few samples of this study predate the infection). Cell type and time point are not known. The sample consisted of PBMCs or a T cell subset sorted from them (not recorded which).

The CDR3 region is CASSPPTSGNTGELFF. DNA for the CDR3: TGTGCCAGCTCACCACCGACTAGCGGGAACACCGGGGAGCTGTTTTTT. The J gene is TRBJ2-2, the V gene TRBV18, with TRBD2 identical over 9 bases. CDR1 is KGHSH, CDR2 LQKENI, per germline. The CDR3 length is 16 residues. V shed 0 bases, J shed 1 base, and the junction held 0 bases outside the gene matches.